The 14 T cell receptor beta chains below all came from one sample that was sequenced in a study of T and B cells in COVID-19 patients (dated by TCRdb to about 2020). TRB repertoires were amplified from 250-500 ng of genomic DNA extracted from blood. The run used an Illumina MiSeq. Multiplex PCR with BIOMED2 TRB-A/B primer pools was used to amplify the TRB rearrangements. TCRdb trimmed the raw reads at Q25, called clones with MiXCR and kept productive beta chains. Identical CDR3 protein sequences are pooled into one entry, listed with their most common genes and DNA. The sample table shows several thousand distinct CDR3 sequences, and 27% are seen once. The ten largest account for roughly a third of the sample. Sequenced material: blood. Source of these receptors: a human donor with active COVID-19.

The chain joins TRBV5-1 to TRBJ2-7; a possible D gene is TRBD2 (5 bases). The ends were cut back, 0 bases at V and 1 base at J, with 8 bases in the middle. The CDR3 contains 14 residues. Per germline, CDR1 SGHRS and CDR2 YFSETQ. The CDR3 sequence is CASSLDRGSYEQYF. CDR3 sequence (DNA): TGCGCCAGCAGCTTGGATCGGGGTTCCTACGAGCAGTACTTC.

The V call is TRBV10-3, the J call TRBJ2-6; TRBD2 might be the D (6 bases). V lost 6 bases and J lost 4, with 25 bases in between. Germline V gives CDR1 ENHRY, CDR2 SYGVKD. The CDR3 loop spans 19 amino acids. CDR3 in amino acids: CAISARGAQGGTGANVLTF. The CDR3 coding sequence is TGTGCCATCAGCGCGAGAGGGGCGCAAGGAGGGACCGGGGCCAACGTCCTGACTTTC.

This clonotype qualifies as medium-sized (0.01 to 0.1%). This sequence joins TRBV19 and TRBJ1-4, with D perhaps TRBD1 (5 bases). The V and J ends lost 10 bases and 0 bases respectively, with 12 bases between them. CDR1 is LNHDA, CDR2 SQIVND, per germline (reference sequence). The CDR3 spans 14 residues. CDR3 nucleotide sequence: TGTGCCACAGGTGGGGACGCAACTAATGAAAAACTGTTTTTT. Its protein product is CATGGDATNEKLFF. Full variable domain (remainder filled in from reference TRBV19 and TRBJ1-4): DGGITQSPKYLFRKEGQNVTLSCEQNLNHDAMYWYRQDPGQGLRLIYYSQIVNDFQKGDIAEGYSVSREKKESFPLTVTSAQKNPTAFYLCATGGDATNEKLFFGSGTQLSVL.

This clonotype is medium-sized (0.01 to 0.1%). The rearrangement joins TRBV19 to TRBJ1-2; D is perhaps TRBD1 (6 bases). Germline CDR1 reads LNHDA; CDR2 reads SQIVND (reference sequence). The V end was cut by 6 bases, the J end by 7 bases, with 21 bases between. This CDR3 has 15 residues. The CDR3 DNA follows: TGTGCCAGTAGCCAGGAGGGCAGGGGTTCGCGTGGCTACACCTTC. The encoded protein is CASSQEGRGSRGYTF.

This clonotype was found a few times. The chain couples TRBV6-2 or TRBV6-3 to TRBJ2-7, with TRBD2 matching 9 bases. The CDR3 is 14 residues long. Trimming removed 4 bases from V and 0 bases from J; junction bases left unmatched: 1. Germline V gives CDR1 MNHEY, CDR2 SVGEGT. This chain's CDR3 is CASSLLAGSYEQYF. DNA of the CDR3: TGTGCCAGCAGTTTACTAGCGGGCTCCTACGAGCAGTACTTC.

This clonotype is labeled as medium-sized (0.01 to 0.1%). The V call is TRBV5-4, the J call TRBJ2-7; 8 bases are shared with TRBD2. Germline CDR1 is SGHNT and CDR2 is YYREEE (reference sequence). V lost 4 bases and J lost 5; bases outside the gene matches: 14. CDR3 size: 16 residues. The CDR3 sequence is CASSVSSSGSPHEQYF. The CDR3 nucleotides read TGTGCCAGCAGCGTAAGTTCGAGCGGGAGCCCCCACGAGCAGTACTTC.

This clonotype is classed as medium-sized (0.01 to 0.1%). The genes are TRBV30 and TRBJ2-1, with 7 bases that match TRBD2. The CDR3 loop spans 14 amino acids. Germline CDR1 reads GTSNPN; CDR2 reads SVGIG (reference sequence). The V and J ends lost 4 bases and 5 bases, in that order; junction bases with no gene match: 8. CDR3 residues: CAWTEALADNEQFF. For the CDR3, the DNA is TGTGCCTGGACCGAGGCGCTAGCGGACAATGAGCAGTTCTTC. The full variable domain, in which reference TRBV30 and TRBJ2-1 provide the parts outside the CDR3, is SQTIHQWPATLVQPVGSPLSLECTVEGTSNPNLYWYRQAAGRGLQLLFYSVGIGQISSEVPQNLSASRPQDRQFILSSKKLLLSDSGFYLCAWTEALADNEQFFGPGTRLTVL.

This clonotype qualifies as medium-sized. The V gene is TRBV5-5, the J gene TRBJ2-7; no reliable D call. The CDR3 has 14 amino acids. The ends were cut back, 2 bases at V and 0 bases at J, with 9 bases in the middle. Germline V gives CDR1 SGHKS, CDR2 YYEKEE (reference sequence). CDR3 region: CASSFRRISYEQYF. The CDR3 DNA reads as TGTGCCAGCAGCTTTCGTAGGATCTCCTACGAGCAGTACTTC.

With respect to this clonotype: A much larger clone sits a single nucleotide away, making a read error possible. The chain uses TRBV27 and TRBJ2-3, with 9 bases lining up with TRBD2. V trimming: 1 base; J trimming: 5 bases; junction bases outside the gene matches: 4. Germline V gene sequence: CDR1 MNHEY, CDR2 SMNVEV (reference sequence). The CDR3 length is 15 residues. Written as DNA, the CDR3 is TGTGCCAGCAGTTTATGGCGGGGGGGCGGAGATACGCAGTATTTT. Translated, it gives CASSLWRGGGDTQYF.

By share of the sample, this clonotype is medium-sized. The chain combines TRBV15 with TRBJ2-5, with TRBD1 matching 8 bases. The CDR3 runs 15 residues. Germline V gives CDR1 LNHNV, CDR2 YYDKDF (reference sequence). V trimming: 0 bases; J trimming: 5 bases; junction bases outside the gene matches: 5. The CDR3 DNA sequence: TGTGCCACCAGCAGAGACGCAAGGACAGGGGAGACCCAGTACTTC. Residues: CATSRDARTGETQYF.

In this sample, this clonotype turned up a few times. The chain couples TRBV27 to TRBJ1-1; 8 bases align to TRBD1. Germline V gives CDR1 MNHEY, CDR2 SMNVEV (reference sequence). This CDR3 comprises 13 residues. V lost 5 bases, J lost 5 bases, and 4 bases stayed unmatched. Written as DNA, the CDR3 is TGTGCCAGCAGTAGAAACAGGGGGACTGAAGCTTTCTTT. This translates into CASSRNRGTEAFF.

About this clonotype itself: Sequence at one end of the junction differs from germline and may be a read error. CDR3 in amino acids: CASSLFGTASYKQYF. CDR3 DNA: TGTGCCAGCAGCTTGTTTGGGACCGCGTCCTACAAGCAGTACTTC. J is TRBJ2-7 and V is TRBV5-6; D tentatively reads TRBD1 or TRBD2 (5 bases each). CDR3 length: 15 residues. Germline values: CDR1 SGHDT, CDR2 YYEEEE.

V usage is TRBV5-6 and J usage is TRBJ1-2; 8 bases line up with TRBD1. Per germline, CDR1 SGHDT and CDR2 YYEEEE. This CDR3 spans 15 amino acids. Germline trimming cut 5 bases from V and 1 base from J; bases unmatched to any gene: 7. CDR3 sequence reads: CASRSGTGLNYGYTF. CDR3 coding DNA: TGTGCCAGCAGGTCCGGGACAGGACTTAACTATGGCTACACCTTC.

This chain uses TRBV5-1 with TRBJ2-1, with D maybe TRBD1 (6 bases). Trimming took off 4 bases at V and 10 bases at J, with 12 bases between the two ends. Germline V gene sequence: CDR1 SGHRS, CDR2 YFSETQ. This CDR3 spans 12 amino acids. CDR3 coding DNA: TGCGCCAGCAGCCGAGAGGGGGTCGAGCAGTTCTTC. It codes for CASSREGVEQFF.